What follows is one TCR beta chain and its context. CDR3 length equals 13 residues. V gave up 4 bases and J gave up 6 bases, with 15 bases separating them. CDR1 and CDR2 (germline): GTSNPN, SVGIG (reference sequence). Original processing notes: Amplifying reference gene primers gave estimates of nucleated cell counts. The method was immunoSEQ multiplex PCR; TCRdb's version includes in-frame clones alone and lacks a portion of them. That table supplies the V and J calls and clone size; D and trimming were determined from the DNA. The repertoire holds about 220,000 clones, 80% to 85% seen once, with around 8% in the top ten. This entry comes from a study of blood T cell repertoires in COVID-19.

The rearrangement uses TRBV30 and TRBJ1-2; a possible D gene is TRBD1 (5 bases). The clonotype comes from a woman aged 80 or older with COVID-19, enrolled during active disease. The material sequenced was peripheral blood. The CDR3 DNA reads TGTGCCTGGAAGCAGGGTACTCCCCATGGCTACACCTTC. Translating gives CAWKQGTPHGYTF.